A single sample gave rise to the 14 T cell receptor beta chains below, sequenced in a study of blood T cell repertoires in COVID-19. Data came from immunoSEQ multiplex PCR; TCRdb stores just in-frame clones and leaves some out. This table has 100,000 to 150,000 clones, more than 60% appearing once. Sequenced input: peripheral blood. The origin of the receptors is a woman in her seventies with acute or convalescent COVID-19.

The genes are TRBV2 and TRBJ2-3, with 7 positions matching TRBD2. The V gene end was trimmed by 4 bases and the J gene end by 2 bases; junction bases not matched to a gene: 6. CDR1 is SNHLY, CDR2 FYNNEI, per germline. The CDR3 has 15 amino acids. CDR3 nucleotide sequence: TGTGCCAGCAGTGTGGCGGGGGTGTCCACAGATACGCAGTATTTT. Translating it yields CASSVAGVSTDTQYF.

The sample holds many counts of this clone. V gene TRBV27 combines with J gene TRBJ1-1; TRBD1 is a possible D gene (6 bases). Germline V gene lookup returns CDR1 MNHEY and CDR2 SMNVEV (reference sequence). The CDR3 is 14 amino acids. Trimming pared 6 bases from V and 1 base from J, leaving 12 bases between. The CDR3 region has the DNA TGTGCCAGCAGGACGGGACAACAGAACACTGAAGCTTTCTTT. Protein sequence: CASRTGQQNTEAFF.

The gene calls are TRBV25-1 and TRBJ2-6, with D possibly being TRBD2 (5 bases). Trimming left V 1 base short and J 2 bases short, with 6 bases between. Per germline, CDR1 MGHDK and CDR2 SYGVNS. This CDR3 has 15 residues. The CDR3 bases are TGTGCCAGCAGTGAATTCGGGGCTGGGGCCAACGTCCTGACTTTC. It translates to CASSEFGAGANVLTF. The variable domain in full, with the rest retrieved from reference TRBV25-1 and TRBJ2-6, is EADIYQTPRYLVIGTGKKITLECSQTMGHDKMYWYQQDPGMELHLIHYSYGVNSTEKGDLSSESTVSRIRTEHFPLTLESARPSHTSQYLCASSEFGAGANVLTFGAGSRLTVL.

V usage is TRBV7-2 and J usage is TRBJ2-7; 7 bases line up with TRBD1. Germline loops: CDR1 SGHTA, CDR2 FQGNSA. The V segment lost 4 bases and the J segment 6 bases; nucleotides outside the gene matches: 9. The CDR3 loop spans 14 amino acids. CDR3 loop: CASSWTPGQFEQYF. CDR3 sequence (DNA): TGTGCCAGCAGCTGGACACCGGGACAGTTCGAGCAGTACTTC.

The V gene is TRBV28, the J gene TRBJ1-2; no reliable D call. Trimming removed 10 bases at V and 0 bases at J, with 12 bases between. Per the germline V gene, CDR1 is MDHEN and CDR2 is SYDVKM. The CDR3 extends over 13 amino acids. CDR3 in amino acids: CATMPLANYGYTF. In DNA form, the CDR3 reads TGTGCCACTATGCCACTGGCTAACTATGGCTACACCTTC.

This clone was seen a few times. CDR3 region: CASSQTPQASAVYF. For the CDR3, the DNA is TGTGCCAGCAGCCAAACCCCACAGGCTTCAGCAGTATACTTC. V usage is TRBV3-1 (or the pseudogene TRBV3-2) and J usage is TRBJ2-7, with a possible D match to TRBD1 (5 bases). V was shortened by 2 bases and J by 13 bases, with 21 bases between the two germline ends. The CDR3 covers 14 residues. CDR1 is LGHDT and CDR2 is YNNKEL in the germline V gene (reference sequence).

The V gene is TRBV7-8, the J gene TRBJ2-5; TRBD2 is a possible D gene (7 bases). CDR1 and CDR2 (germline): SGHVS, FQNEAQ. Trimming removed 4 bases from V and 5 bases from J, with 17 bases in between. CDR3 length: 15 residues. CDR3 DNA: TGTGCCAGCAGCTCCCTGGGGAGGGGGGACGAGACCCAGTACTTC. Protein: CASSSLGRGDETQYF.

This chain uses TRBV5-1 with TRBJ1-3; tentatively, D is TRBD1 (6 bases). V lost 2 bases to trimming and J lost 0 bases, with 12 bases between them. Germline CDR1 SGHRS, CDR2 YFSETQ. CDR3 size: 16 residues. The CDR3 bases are TGCGCCAGCAGCTTATCCGGACAGCGCTCTGGAAACACCATATATTTT. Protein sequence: CASSLSGQRSGNTIYF.

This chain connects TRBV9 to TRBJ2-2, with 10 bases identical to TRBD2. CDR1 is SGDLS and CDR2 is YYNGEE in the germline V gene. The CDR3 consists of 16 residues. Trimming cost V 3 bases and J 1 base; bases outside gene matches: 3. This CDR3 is CASSGGLAVNTGELFF. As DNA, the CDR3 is TGTGCCAGCAGCGGTGGACTAGCGGTGAACACCGGGGAGCTGTTTTTT.

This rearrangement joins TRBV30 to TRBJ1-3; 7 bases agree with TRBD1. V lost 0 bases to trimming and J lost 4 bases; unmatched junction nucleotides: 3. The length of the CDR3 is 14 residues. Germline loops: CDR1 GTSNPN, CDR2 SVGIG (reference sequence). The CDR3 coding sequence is TGTGCCTGGAGTGTAGGGACAGTAGGAAACACCATATATTTT. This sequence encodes CAWSVGTVGNTIYF. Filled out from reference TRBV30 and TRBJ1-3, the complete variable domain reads SQTIHQWPATLVQPVGSPLSLECTVEGTSNPNLYWYRQAAGRGLQLLFYSVGIGQISSEVPQNLSASRPQDRQFILSSKKLLLSDSGFYLCAWSVGTVGNTIYFGEGSWLTVV.

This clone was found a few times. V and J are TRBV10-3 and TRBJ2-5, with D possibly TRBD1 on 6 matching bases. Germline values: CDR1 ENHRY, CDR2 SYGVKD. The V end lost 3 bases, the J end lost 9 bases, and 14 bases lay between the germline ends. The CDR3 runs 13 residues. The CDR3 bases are TGTGCCATCAGTGAAACCTCCCCAGGGGCCCAGTACTTC. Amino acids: CAISETSPGAQYF.

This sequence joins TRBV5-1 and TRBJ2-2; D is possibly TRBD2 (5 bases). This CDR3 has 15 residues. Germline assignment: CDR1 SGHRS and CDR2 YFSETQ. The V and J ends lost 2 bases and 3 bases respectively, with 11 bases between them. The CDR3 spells CASSLSRVDTGELFF. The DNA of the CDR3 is TGCGCCAGCAGCTTATCGCGGGTGGACACCGGGGAGCTGTTTTTT.

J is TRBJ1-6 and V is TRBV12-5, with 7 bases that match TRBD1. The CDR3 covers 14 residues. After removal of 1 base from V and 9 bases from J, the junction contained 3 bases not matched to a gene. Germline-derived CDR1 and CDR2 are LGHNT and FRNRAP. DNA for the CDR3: TGTGCTAGTGGTTTGGGGACAGGAGGTTCACCCCTCCACTTT. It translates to CASGLGTGGSPLHF.

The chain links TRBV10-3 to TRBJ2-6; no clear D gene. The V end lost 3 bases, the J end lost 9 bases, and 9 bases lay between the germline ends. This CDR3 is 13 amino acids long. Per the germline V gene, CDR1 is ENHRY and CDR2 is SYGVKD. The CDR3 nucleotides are TGTGCCATCAGTGACACTAACTACAACGTCCTGACTTTC. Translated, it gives CAISDTNYNVLTF.